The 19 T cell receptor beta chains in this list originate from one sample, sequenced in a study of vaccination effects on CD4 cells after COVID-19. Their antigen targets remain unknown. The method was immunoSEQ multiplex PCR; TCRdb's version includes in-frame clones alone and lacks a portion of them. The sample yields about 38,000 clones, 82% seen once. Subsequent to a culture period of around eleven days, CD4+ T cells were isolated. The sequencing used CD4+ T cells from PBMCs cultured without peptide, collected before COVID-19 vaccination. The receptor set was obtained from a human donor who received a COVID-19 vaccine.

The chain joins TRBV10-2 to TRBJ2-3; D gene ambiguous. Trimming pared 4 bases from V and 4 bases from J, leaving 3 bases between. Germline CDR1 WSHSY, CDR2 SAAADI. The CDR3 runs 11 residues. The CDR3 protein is CASSAADTQYF. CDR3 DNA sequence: TGCGCCAGCAGTGCGGCAGATACGCAGTATTTT.

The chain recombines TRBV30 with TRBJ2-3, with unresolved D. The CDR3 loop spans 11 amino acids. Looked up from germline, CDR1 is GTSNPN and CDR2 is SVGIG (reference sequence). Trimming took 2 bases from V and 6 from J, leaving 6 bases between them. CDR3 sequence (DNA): TGTGCCTGGAGTTTCGCGGATACGCAGTATTTT. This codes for CAWSFADTQYF. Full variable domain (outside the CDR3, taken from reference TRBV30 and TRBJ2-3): SQTIHQWPATLVQPVGSPLSLECTVEGTSNPNLYWYRQAAGRGLQLLFYSVGIGQISSEVPQNLSASRPQDRQFILSSKKLLLSDSGFYLCAWSFADTQYFGPGTRLTVL.

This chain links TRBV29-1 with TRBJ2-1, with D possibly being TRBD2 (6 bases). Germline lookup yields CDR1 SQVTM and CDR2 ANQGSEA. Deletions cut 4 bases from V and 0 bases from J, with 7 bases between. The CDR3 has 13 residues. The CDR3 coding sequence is TGCAGCGTTGGGAGGGGCTCCTACAATGAGCAGTTCTTC. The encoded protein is CSVGRGSYNEQFF.

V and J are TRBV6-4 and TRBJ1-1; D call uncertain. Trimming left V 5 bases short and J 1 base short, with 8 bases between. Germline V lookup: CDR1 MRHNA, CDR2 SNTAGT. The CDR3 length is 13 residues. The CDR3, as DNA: TGTGCCAGCAGTACCGTTAAGAACACTGAAGCTTTCTTT. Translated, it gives CASSTVKNTEAFF.

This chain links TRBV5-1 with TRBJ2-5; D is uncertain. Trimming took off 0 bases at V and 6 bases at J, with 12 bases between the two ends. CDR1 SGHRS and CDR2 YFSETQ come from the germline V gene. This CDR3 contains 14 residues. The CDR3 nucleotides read TGCGCCAGCAGCTTGGGACCTTCAGGAAAGACCCAGTACTTC. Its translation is CASSLGPSGKTQYF. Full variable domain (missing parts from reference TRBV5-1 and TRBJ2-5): KAGVTQTPRYLIKTRGQQVTLSCSPISGHRSVSWYQQTPGQGLQFLFEYFSETQRNKGNFPGRFSGRQFSNSRSEMNVSTLELGDSALYLCASSLGPSGKTQYFGPGTRLLVL.

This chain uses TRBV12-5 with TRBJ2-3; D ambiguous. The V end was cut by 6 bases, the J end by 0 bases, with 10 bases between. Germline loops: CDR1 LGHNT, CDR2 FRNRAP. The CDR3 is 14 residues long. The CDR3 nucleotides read TGTGCTAGTGGCCGGACCCCCAGCACAGATACGCAGTATTTT. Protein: CASGRTPSTDTQYF.

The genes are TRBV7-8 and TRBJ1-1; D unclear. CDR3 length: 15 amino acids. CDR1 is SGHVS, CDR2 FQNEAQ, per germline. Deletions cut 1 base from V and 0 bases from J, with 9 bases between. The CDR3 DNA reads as TGTGCCAGCAGCTTAGGGGCGGGGATGAACACTGAAGCTTTCTTT. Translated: CASSLGAGMNTEAFF.

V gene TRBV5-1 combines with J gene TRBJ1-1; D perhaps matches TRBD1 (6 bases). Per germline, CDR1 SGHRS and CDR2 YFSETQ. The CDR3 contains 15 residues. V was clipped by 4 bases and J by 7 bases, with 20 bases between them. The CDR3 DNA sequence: TGCGCCAGCAGCCCACGAGACAGGTCTGCAAATGAAGCTTTCTTT. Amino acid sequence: CASSPRDRSANEAFF. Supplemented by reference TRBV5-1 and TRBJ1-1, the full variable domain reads KAGVTQTPRYLIKTRGQQVTLSCSPISGHRSVSWYQQTPGQGLQFLFEYFSETQRNKGNFPGRFSGRQFSNSRSEMNVSTLELGDSALYLCASSPRDRSANEAFFGQGTRLTVV.

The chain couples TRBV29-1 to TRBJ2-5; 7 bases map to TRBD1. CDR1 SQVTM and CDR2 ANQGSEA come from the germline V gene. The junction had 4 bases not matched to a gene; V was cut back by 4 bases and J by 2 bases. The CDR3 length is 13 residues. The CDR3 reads CSVAQGPQETQYF. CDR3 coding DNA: TGCAGCGTTGCACAGGGGCCTCAAGAGACCCAGTACTTC.

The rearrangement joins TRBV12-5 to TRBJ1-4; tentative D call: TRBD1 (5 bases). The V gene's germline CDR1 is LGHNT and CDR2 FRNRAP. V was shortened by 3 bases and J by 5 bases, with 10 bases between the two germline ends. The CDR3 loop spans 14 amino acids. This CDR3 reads CASGLGQVNEKLFF. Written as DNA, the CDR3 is TGTGCTAGTGGTTTAGGACAAGTAAATGAAAAACTGTTTTTT. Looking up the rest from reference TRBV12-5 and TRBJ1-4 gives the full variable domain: DARVTQTPRHKVTEMGQEVTMRCQPILGHNTVFWYRQTMMQGLELLAYFRNRAPLDDSGMPKDRFSAEMPDATLATLKIQPSEPRDSAVYFCASGLGQVNEKLFFGSGTQLSVL.

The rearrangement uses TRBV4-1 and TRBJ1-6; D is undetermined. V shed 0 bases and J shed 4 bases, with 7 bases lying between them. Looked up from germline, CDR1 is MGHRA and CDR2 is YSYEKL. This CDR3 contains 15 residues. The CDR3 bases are TGCGCCAGCAGCCAAGAAGGGATTTATAATTCACCCCTCCACTTT. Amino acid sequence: CASSQEGIYNSPLHF.

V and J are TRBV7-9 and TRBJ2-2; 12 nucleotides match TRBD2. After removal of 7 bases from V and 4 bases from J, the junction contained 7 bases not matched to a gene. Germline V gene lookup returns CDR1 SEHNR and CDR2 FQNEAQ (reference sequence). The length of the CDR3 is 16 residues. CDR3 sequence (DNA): TGTGCCAGCAACCTCGGACTAGCGGGGTCCACCGGGGAGCTGTTTTTT. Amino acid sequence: CASNLGLAGSTGELFF.

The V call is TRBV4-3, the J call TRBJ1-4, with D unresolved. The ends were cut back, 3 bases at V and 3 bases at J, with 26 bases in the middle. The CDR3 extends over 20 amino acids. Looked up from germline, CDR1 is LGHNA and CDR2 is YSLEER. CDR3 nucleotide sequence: TGCGCCAGCAGCCAGGCCCAGGCTTCGGTGAAATCCCAATCTAATGAAAAACTGTTTTTT. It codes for CASSQAQASVKSQSNEKLFF.

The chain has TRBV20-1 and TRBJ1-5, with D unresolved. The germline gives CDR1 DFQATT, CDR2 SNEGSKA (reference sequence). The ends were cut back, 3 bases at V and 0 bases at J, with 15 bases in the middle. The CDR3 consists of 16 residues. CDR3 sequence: CSASRSGILSNQPQHF. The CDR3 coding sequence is TGCAGTGCTAGTAGATCCGGGATACTTAGCAATCAGCCCCAGCATTTT.

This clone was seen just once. Here the CDR3 reads CASSLAGIGQPQHF. As DNA, the CDR3 is TGCGCCAGCAGCTTGGCCGGGATAGGTCAGCCCCAGCATTTT. V and J are TRBV5-1 and TRBJ1-5; D call uncertain. Germline V gives CDR1 SGHRS, CDR2 YFSETQ. V was clipped by 0 bases and J by 6 bases, with 10 bases between them. The CDR3 runs 14 residues.

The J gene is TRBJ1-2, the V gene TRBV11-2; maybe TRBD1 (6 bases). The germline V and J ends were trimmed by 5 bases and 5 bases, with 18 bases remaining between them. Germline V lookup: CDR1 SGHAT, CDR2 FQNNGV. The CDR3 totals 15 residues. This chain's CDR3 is CASSPRTRGWYGYTF. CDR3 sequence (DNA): TGTGCCAGCAGCCCGCGGACAAGGGGGTGGTATGGCTACACCTTC.

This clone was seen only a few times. CDR3 protein: CASSQEGQGVNWDTEAFF. CDR3 bases: TGCGCCAGCAGCCAAGAGGGACAGGGGGTAAATTGGGACACTGAAGCTTTCTTT. The genes are TRBV4-1 and TRBJ1-1, with 11 bases matching TRBD1. This CDR3 comprises 18 residues. V gave up 0 bases and J gave up 3 bases; unmatched junction bases: 9. Germline values: CDR1 MGHRA, CDR2 YSYEKL.

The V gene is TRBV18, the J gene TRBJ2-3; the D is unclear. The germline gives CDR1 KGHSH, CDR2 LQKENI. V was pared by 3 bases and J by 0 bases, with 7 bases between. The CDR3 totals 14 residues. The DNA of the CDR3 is TGTGCCAGCTCACCCGCGATGAGCACAGATACGCAGTATTTT. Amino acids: CASSPAMSTDTQYF. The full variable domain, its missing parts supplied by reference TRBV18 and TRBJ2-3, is NAGVMQNPRHLVRRRGQEARLRCSPMKGHSHVYWYRQLPEEGLKFMVYLQKENIIDESGMPKERFSAEFPKEGPSILRIQQVVRGDSAAYFCASSPAMSTDTQYFGPGTRLTVL.

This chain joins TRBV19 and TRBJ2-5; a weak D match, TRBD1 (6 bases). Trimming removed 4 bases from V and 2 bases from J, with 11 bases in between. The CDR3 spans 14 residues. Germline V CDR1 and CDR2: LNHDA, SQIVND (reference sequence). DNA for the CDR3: TGTGCCAGTAGTACGGGACATAATCAAGAGACCCAGTACTTC. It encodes CASSTGHNQETQYF.